The rows below give T cell receptor beta chains drawn from one sample of a study of cytomegalovirus exposure and HLA in healthy donors. Assay used: immunoSEQ multiplex PCR; TCRdb lists only in-frame clones, some missing. Its table records 110,000 to 150,000 clones. Sequencing used PBMCs. The receptor source for this set is a male donor in good health and CMV-seronegative. Each CDR3 is given with its conserved first and last residue. The order of the fields is V gene, J gene, CDR3 protein.

v_call: TRBV5-6
j_call: TRBJ1-3
cdr3_aa: CASSLMAVGSGNTIYF

v_call: TRBV5-1
j_call: TRBJ2-1
cdr3_aa: CASRVSTISTGDEQFF

v_call: TRBV7-2
j_call: TRBJ2-5
cdr3_aa: CASSLGQKAETQYF

v_call: TRBV7-9
j_call: TRBJ1-2
cdr3_aa: CASSLPTGGTDYGYTF

v_call: TRBV7-6
j_call: TRBJ2-2
cdr3_aa: CASSSGGGYTGELFF

v_call: TRBV4-3
j_call: TRBJ2-1
cdr3_aa: CASSQYPSGQGYNEQFF

v_call: TRBV6-7
j_call: TRBJ2-7
cdr3_aa: CASSYYQKTGLSSYEQYF

v_call: TRBV6-6
j_call: TRBJ1-4
cdr3_aa: CASSYFGSGEFEKLFF

v_call: TRBV6-6
j_call: TRBJ1-5
cdr3_aa: CASSPVNQPQHF

v_call: TRBV5-1
j_call: TRBJ2-1
cdr3_aa: CASTGHNEQFF

v_call: TRBV18
j_call: TRBJ2-7
cdr3_aa: CASSPRLGLAEDYEQYF

v_call: TRBV27
j_call: TRBJ1-2
cdr3_aa: CASSLTGEEVYGYTF

v_call: TRBV7-9
j_call: TRBJ2-3
cdr3_aa: CASSLDLAGGPDTQYF

v_call: TRBV6-5
j_call: TRBJ1-5
cdr3_aa: CASSYAGVGQPQHF

v_call: TRBV7-6
j_call: TRBJ1-1
cdr3_aa: CASSPRTGESPTEAFF

v_call: TRBV9
j_call: TRBJ1-6
cdr3_aa: CASSVGLTTEANSPLHF